The next 19 T cell receptor beta chains were all read from a single sample in a study of shared clonotypes between healthy human individuals. Clones were read by immunoSEQ multiplex PCR, and TCRdb kept only the in-frame ones, dropping some. In the table there are about 1 million clones, around 74% of which are singletons. The specimen was memory CD4+ T cells sorted from blood. Regarding subset: CD45RA-negative fraction. The receptors here all came from a man younger than 35 in good health.

J is TRBJ2-5 and V is TRBV4-1, with TRBD1 identical over 7 bases. The closer fit of TRBJ2-7 to the DNA end suggests the J call may be wrong. This CDR3 is built from 15 residues. Germline loops: CDR1 MGHRA, CDR2 YSYEKL. The CDR3 here is CASSPAPTGDYEQYF. The DNA of the CDR3 is TGCGCCAGCAGCCCTGCCCCCACAGGGGACTACGAGCAGTACTTC.

The chain joins TRBV7-2 to TRBJ1-5; D is uncertain. Germline values: CDR1 SGHTA, CDR2 FQGNSA. The CDR3 covers 15 residues. Trimming removed 0 bases at V and 7 bases at J, with 13 bases between. CDR3: CASSLALLAVQPQHF. The CDR3, as DNA: TGTGCCAGCAGCTTAGCGCTTTTGGCAGTCCAGCCCCAGCATTTT.

In regard to this clone: Other DNA sequences from this sample encode an identical CDR3 as well. V gene TRBV30 combines with J gene TRBJ1-5; tentatively, D is TRBD1 (6 bases). CDR3 length equals 13 residues. V shed 3 bases and J shed 3 bases, with 9 bases lying between them. CDR1 GTSNPN and CDR2 SVGIG come from the germline V gene (reference sequence). CDR3 nucleotide sequence: TGTGCCTGGAGCCCAGGGGACAATCAGCCCCAGCATTTT. This translates into CAWSPGDNQPQHF.

Remarks on this clone: This same CDR3 is encoded by further DNA sequences in the sample. The rearrangement uses TRBV6-6 and TRBJ1-5; D is undetermined. The ends were cut back, 6 bases at V and 1 base at J, with 4 bases in the middle. CDR1 and CDR2 (germline): MNHNY, SVGAGI (reference sequence). This CDR3 contains 12 residues. The CDR3 nucleotides are TGTGCCAGCAGGGGAAGCAATCAGCCCCAGCATTTT. This encodes CASRGSNQPQHF.

The V and J genes are TRBV9 and TRBJ1-3; TRBD1 might be the D (5 bases). Looked up from germline, CDR1 is SGDLS and CDR2 is YYNGEE. This CDR3 is 15 amino acids long. V was clipped by 3 bases and J by 4 bases, with 14 bases between them. The CDR3 region is CASSEGQGAGNTIYF. The CDR3 coding sequence is TGTGCCAGCAGCGAGGGTCAGGGAGCCGGAAACACCATATATTTT.

The chain is built from TRBV2 and TRBJ2-3; 9 bases align to TRBD2. There are 14 residues in the CDR3. V shed 6 bases, J shed 5 bases, and the junction held 6 bases outside the gene matches. Looked up from germline, CDR1 is SNHLY and CDR2 is FYNNEI. The DNA for the CDR3 is TGTGCCAGCAGGTCGGGACTAGCTATAGATACGCAGTATTTT. Translated: CASRSGLAIDTQYF. Drawing the rest from reference TRBV2 and TRBJ2-3, the complete variable domain is EPEVTQTPSHQVTQMGQEVILRCVPISNHLYFYWYRQILGQKVEFLVSFYNNEISEKSEIFDDQFSVERPDGSNFTLKIRSTKLEDSAMYFCASRSGLAIDTQYFGPGTRLTVL.

The V gene is TRBV6-6, the J gene TRBJ2-4; unclear D gene. The V gene's germline CDR1 is MNHNY and CDR2 SVGAGI (reference sequence). Trimming took off 2 bases at V and 3 bases at J, with 2 bases between the two ends. The CDR3 covers 12 residues. CDR3 sequence reads: CASSYDKNIQYF. DNA of the CDR3: TGTGCCAGCAGTTACGACAAAAACATTCAGTACTTC.

The chain uses TRBV5-6 and TRBJ2-1; TRBD1 aligns across 7 bases. The junction had 6 bases not matched to a gene; V was cut back by 4 bases and J by 5 bases. CDR3 length: 14 residues. The germline V gene encodes CDR1 SGHDT and CDR2 YYEEEE. The CDR3 here is CASSGRGINNEQFF. The CDR3 nucleotides are TGTGCCAGCAGCGGCAGGGGGATAAACAATGAGCAGTTCTTC.

The chain combines TRBV5-6 with TRBJ2-5, with 10 bases that match TRBD2. Per the germline V gene, CDR1 is SGHDT and CDR2 is YYEEEE. J gave up 4 bases and V 1 base, and 10 bases lay outside the gene matches. The length of the CDR3 is 17 residues. CDR3 nucleotide sequence: TGTGCCAGCAGCTTGTTAAGCGGGAGGGCCTTCGGAGAGACCCAGTACTTC. It translates to CASSLLSGRAFGETQYF.

To note about this clone: Other DNA sequences in this specimen translate into the identical CDR3. The chain couples TRBV5-1 to TRBJ2-7; possible D gene TRBD1, 6 bases. V dropped 2 bases and J dropped 4 bases, with 10 bases sitting between them. Germline loops: CDR1 SGHRS, CDR2 YFSETQ. This CDR3 has 13 amino acids. The CDR3 bases are TGCGCCAGCAGCTTAGCAGGGGAATACGAGCAGTACTTC. It encodes CASSLAGEYEQYF.

The gene calls are TRBV6-6 and TRBJ1-5; no clear D gene. The CDR3 contains 15 residues. Trimming shortened V by 0 bases and J by 2 bases, and 8 bases separated the two germline ends. The V gene's germline CDR1 is MNHNY and CDR2 SVGAGI (reference sequence). DNA of the CDR3: TGTGCCAGCAGTTACTCCTGGCAGGGCAATCAGCCCCAGCATTTT. Translation: CASSYSWQGNQPQHF.

This rearrangement joins TRBV19 to TRBJ2-3; the match to TRBD1 covers 8 bases. The CDR3 covers 15 residues. In germline, CDR1 is LNHDA, CDR2 SQIVND (reference sequence). V lost 7 bases, J lost 0 bases, and 6 bases stayed unmatched. The DNA for the CDR3 is TGTGCCAGTAAACAGGGGGAAACTAGCACAGATACGCAGTATTTT. This translates into CASKQGETSTDTQYF.

The V call is TRBV18, the J call TRBJ2-1; 11 positions match TRBD1. Germline lookup yields CDR1 KGHSH and CDR2 LQKENI. CDR3 size: 14 residues. V was pared by 3 bases and J by 9 bases, with 4 bases of the junction left unmatched. CDR3 amino acids: CASSPSGTGGEQFF. CDR3 bases: TGTGCCAGCTCACCGTCCGGGACAGGGGGTGAGCAGTTCTTC.

This clone was seen a single time. The chain recombines TRBV12-5 with TRBJ2-2; possibly TRBD2 for D (5 bases). The V end was cut by 8 bases, the J end by 2 bases, with 12 bases between. CDR3 length equals 14 residues. From germline, CDR1 is LGHNT and CDR2 FRNRAP. CDR3 in DNA: TGTGCTAGTCGGTTTGAGGGTAACACCGGGGAGCTGTTTTTT. This codes for CASRFEGNTGELFF.

Worth noting for this clone: The identical CDR3 is also encoded by other nucleotide sequences in the sample. This rearrangement joins TRBV6-1 to TRBJ1-5; TRBD1 matches 8 bases. J was trimmed by 1 base and V by 4 bases; bases with no gene match: 0. Germline assignment: CDR1 MNHNS and CDR2 SASEGT. The CDR3 is 14 residues long. CDR3 in amino acids: CASSGQGSNQPQHF. For the CDR3, the DNA is TGTGCCAGCAGTGGACAGGGGAGCAATCAGCCCCAGCATTTT.

The chain carries TRBV18 and TRBJ1-2; the D is unclear. This CDR3 contains 13 residues. Looked up from germline, CDR1 is KGHSH and CDR2 is LQKENI. V lost 3 bases and J 4 bases, leaving 9 bases between the germline ends. DNA for the CDR3: TGTGCCAGCTCACCGGGGAGCGGCTATGGCTACACCTTC. It codes for CASSPGSGYGYTF.

The chain combines TRBV19 with TRBJ1-5; D might be TRBD1 (5 bases). Germline V gene data show CDR1 as LNHDA and CDR2 as SQIVND (reference sequence). The CDR3 contains 17 residues. V lost 8 bases to trimming and J lost 3 bases, with 23 bases between them. The CDR3 sequence is CASSGRIGRGDNQPQHF. Here the CDR3 DNA reads TGTGCCAGTTCAGGCCGAATAGGGAGAGGGGACAATCAGCCCCAGCATTTT.

The chain has TRBV5-8 and TRBJ1-5; weak D call: TRBD1 (6 bases). Per the germline V gene, CDR1 is SGHTS and CDR2 is YDEGEE. This CDR3 is built from 18 residues. V lost 0 bases and J lost 1, with 17 bases in between. This CDR3 is CASSLVFGGSVSNQPQHF. The CDR3 coding sequence is TGTGCCAGCAGCTTGGTATTTGGGGGCTCGGTGAGCAATCAGCCCCAGCATTTT.

This clone was counted a few times. In DNA, the CDR3 is TGTGCCAGCTCACCACCGGGTTCCGCGGGGGGAAACACCATATATTTT. The encoded protein is CASSPPGSAGGNTIYF. The V and J genes are TRBV18 and TRBJ1-3; D unresolved. The germline V gene encodes CDR1 KGHSH and CDR2 LQKENI. The CDR3 consists of 16 residues. The V end was cut by 0 bases, the J end by 4 bases, with 13 bases between.